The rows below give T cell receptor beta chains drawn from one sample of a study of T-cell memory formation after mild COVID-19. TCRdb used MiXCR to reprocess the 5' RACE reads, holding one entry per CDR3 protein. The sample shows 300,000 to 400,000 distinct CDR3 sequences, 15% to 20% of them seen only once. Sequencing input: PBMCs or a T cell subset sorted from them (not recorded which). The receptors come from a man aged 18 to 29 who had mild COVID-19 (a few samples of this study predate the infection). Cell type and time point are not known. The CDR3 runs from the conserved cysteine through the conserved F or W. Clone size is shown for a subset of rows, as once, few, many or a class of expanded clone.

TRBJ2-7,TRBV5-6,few,CASSSSRPVIYEQYF
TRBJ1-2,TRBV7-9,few,CASSFRAVLNYGYTF
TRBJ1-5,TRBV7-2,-,CASGSGYGNQPQHF
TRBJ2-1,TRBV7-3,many,CASSAQGRANEQFF
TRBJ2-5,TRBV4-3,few,CASSQEWRAGPTPGQYF
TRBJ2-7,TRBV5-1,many,CASSLGRGVNEQYF
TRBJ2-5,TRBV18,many,CASSPRQGYQETQYF
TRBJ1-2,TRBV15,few,CATSRGGADNYGYTF
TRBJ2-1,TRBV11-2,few,CASSWRTSGARDEQFF
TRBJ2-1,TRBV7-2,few,CASSLGAEKQFF
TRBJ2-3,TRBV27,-,CASSFLLAGGLDTQYF
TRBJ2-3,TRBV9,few,CASSVLGSLYGDTQYF
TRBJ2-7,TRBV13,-,CASSGPPRRGATAYEQYF
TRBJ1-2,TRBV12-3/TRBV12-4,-,CASSQRAVGYTF
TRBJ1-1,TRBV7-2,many,CASSRLYNTEAFF
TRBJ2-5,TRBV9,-,CASSVGNRGRETQYF
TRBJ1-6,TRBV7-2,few,CASRPTGGSYNSPLHF
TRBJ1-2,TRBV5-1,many,CASSLGVEGSRGYTF
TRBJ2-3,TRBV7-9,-,CASSLAGAGDTQYF
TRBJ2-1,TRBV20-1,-,CSASDSFDEQFF
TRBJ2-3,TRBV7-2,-,CASSSGVGYGQGTQYF
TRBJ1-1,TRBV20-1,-,CSSWGVGGMMNTEAFF
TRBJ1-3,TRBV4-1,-,CASSPRGRANWVGGNTIYF
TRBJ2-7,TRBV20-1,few,CSAFFYEQYF
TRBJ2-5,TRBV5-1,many,CASSPTGETQYF
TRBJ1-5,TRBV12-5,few,CASGSPHGPQHF
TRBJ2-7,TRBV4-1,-,CASSQERWRAYEQYF
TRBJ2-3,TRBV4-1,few,CASSQDHTITTDTQYF
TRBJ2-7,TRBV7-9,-,CASTALGAYEQYF
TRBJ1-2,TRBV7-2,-,CASSSHGTGIYGYTF
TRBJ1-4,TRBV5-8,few,CATTTYREKLFF
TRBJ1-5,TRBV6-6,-,CASSYSSSNQPQHF
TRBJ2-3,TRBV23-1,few,CASLLRSRGVIDTQYF
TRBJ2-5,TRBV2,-,CASSEVAGAQETQYF
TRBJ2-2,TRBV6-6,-,CASRTAITGELFF
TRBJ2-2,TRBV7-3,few,CASSLGQSGELFF
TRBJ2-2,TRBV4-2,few,CASSPPGQGGTGELFF
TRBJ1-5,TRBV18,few,CASSPYPGGLGQPQHF
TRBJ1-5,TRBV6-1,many,CASSRTGGSNQPQHF
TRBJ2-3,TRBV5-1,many,CASSLAVQGASDTQYF
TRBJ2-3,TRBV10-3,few,CAIRGGGSTDTQYF
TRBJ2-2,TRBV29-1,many,CSVENPGGADTGELFF
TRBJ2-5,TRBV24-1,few,CATQTIGLSGTNQETQYF
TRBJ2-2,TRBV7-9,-,CASSGEGHAGELFF
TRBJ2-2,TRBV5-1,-,CASSSGFEPGELFF
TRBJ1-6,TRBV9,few,CASNKANSPLHF